This TCR beta chain was identified in a study of T cells expressing NK-cell markers. In the study overall: Each TCR beta repertoire originated in sorted T cells that were CD3+CD56+NKG2C+, CD3+CD56+NKG2C- or CD3+CD56-NKG2C+.

Using the 5' RACE reads, TCRdb records one entry per CDR3 protein without DNA. Recorded for this sample: some 190,000 distinct CDR3 sequences. By frequency, this clonotype is medium-sized. The clonotype comes from a man between 18 and 69 years old in good health. Input material: blood T cells: a sorted CD56 or NKG2C T cell subset, CD4+ or CD8+ T cells, or bulk PBMC T cells (not recorded which).

The CDR3 loop is CASSPALSYEQYF. The rearrangement joins TRBV7-2 to TRBJ2-7; TCRdb reports TRBD2, a call that lacks DNA to check it against. The CDR3 consists of 13 residues. Germline V lookup: CDR1 SGHTA, CDR2 FQGNSA.